What follows describes a single TCR beta chain. In its sample, this clone was seen a few times. Its antigen remains undetermined. Base qualities are not recorded, but no much larger clone differs from it by a single base. Collaborating institutions collected whole blood in K2EDTA tubes following their own protocols. Collaborator samples were shipped for TCRbeta analysis as frozen whole blood, isolated PBMCs, or DNA extracted from either sample type. The CDR3 starts with the cysteine, ends with the phenylalanine, and has 14 residues. Just CDR3 DNA is preserved here, 42 bases in frame from base 1. Deletion took 2 bases off V and 5 bases off J, with a span of 12 bases between the germline ends. The germline V gene specifies MNHNS as CDR1 and SASEGT as CDR2. This specimen comes from a study of blood T cell repertoires in COVID-19 (dated by TCRdb to about 2020). Concerning the study at large: Samples covering the acute and convalescent phases of COVID-19 were provided by collaborators in the United States, Italy and Spain. The prospective study material was composed of cDNA or gDNA derived from T cells, B-cell-depleted T cells, or PBMCs. Subjects who had been exposed to COVID-19, were actively infected with it, or had recovered from it provided the deeply sampled blood TCRbeta repertoires that made up the dataset. A freely available public database, intended as a resource for researchers studying the immune response to SARS-CoV-2, is where the repertoires were released. Samples were obtained from the ongoing ImmuneRACE study (first 160 participants) and from over a thousand subjects provided by 6 global collaborators. The sample metadata nearly always contained a de-identified subject ID, COVID-19 status, age in years and sex. HLA class I and class II types, where available, came from metadata supplied by the sample provider rather than from assay-based typing. General study outcomes and caveats: Clinical and demographic metadata were provided uncurated, with the amount varying by source and participant.

TCRbeta CDR3 regions were amplified from genomic DNA by means of the immunoSEQ Assay, a bias-controlled multiplex PCR. As for how the authors treated the data: The number of nucleated cells in each sample was estimated by amplification of reference gene primers within the assay. To quantify the absolute abundance of each unique TCRbeta CDR3 rearrangement, sequence reads were collapsed and filtered. Productive Simpson clonality was computed per sample as the square root of Simpson's diversity index over productive rearrangements. TCRdb took over this immuneACCESS table, retaining in-frame rearrangements with V and J assigned. Such tables are incomplete; in checked studies, under half of the missing clones stem from an unresolved V gene, and the remainder is unexplained. V, J and clone size are those of that table, while D and trimming were read from the DNA. The sample table records about 43,000 clones; approximately 90% of these occur just once. 7% to 9% of the sample is taken by the ten largest.

Input material: peripheral blood. This receptor was identified in a man in his 60s with active COVID-19. The chain links TRBV6-1 with TRBJ1-1, with no reliable assignment of the D segment. The CDR3 sequence is CASSERWAGTEAFF. The DNA is TGTGCCAGCAGTGAACGATGGGCTGGGACTGAAGCTTTCTTT.